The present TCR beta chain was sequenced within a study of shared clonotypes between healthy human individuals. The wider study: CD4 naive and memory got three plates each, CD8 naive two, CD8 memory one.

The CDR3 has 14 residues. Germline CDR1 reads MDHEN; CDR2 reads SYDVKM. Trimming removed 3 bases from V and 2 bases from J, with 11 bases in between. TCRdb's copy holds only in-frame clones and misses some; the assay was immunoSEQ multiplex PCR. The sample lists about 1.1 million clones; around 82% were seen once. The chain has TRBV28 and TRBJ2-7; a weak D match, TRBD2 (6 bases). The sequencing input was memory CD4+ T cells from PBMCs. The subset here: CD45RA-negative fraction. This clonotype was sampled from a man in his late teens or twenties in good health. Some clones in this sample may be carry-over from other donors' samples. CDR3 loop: CASSLQRAPYEQYF. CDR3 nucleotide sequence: TGTGCCAGCAGTTTGCAGCGGGCTCCCTACGAGCAGTACTTC.